The following is a T cell receptor beta chain sequence with its context. The data are from a study of blood T cell repertoires in COVID-19. Across the whole study: Sites in the United States, Italy and Spain provided acute and convalescent COVID-19 samples.

Looked up from germline, CDR1 is SGHDT and CDR2 is YYEEEE. Between the trimmed V and J ends, which lost 2 bases and 7 bases, there was a span of 12 bases. The CDR3 extends over 13 amino acids. Data came from immunoSEQ multiplex PCR; TCRdb stores just in-frame clones and leaves some out. Of approximately 28,000 clones listed, roughly 87% were seen once; the top ten hold 5.4%. The chain couples TRBV5-6 to TRBJ1-1; D is unresolved. The sequenced sample was peripheral blood. This clonotype originated in a man in his sixties with active COVID-19. The CDR3 DNA sequence: TGTGCCAGCAGCTTCGTAACGGGTCATGAAGCTTTCTTT. Protein product: CASSFVTGHEAFF.